Listed here are 7 T cell receptor beta chains from one sample, sequenced in a study of T cell repertoires in cytomegalovirus infection. These TCRs are of unknown antigen specificity. TCRdb analysed the reads with MiXCR anew, one entry per CDR3 protein. The data contain approximately 730,000 distinct CDR3 sequences, about 33% of them singletons. The source material was cultured PBMCs, sampled from culture after CMV antigen stimulation. Every receptor here comes from a human donor in good health (CMV status not recorded). Some clones in this sample may be carry-over from other donors' samples.

This clonotype was seen many times. This chain's CDR3 is CASSLGLGQYYEQYF. Here the CDR3 DNA reads TGTGCCAGCAGCTTAGGGCTAGGACAATACTACGAGCAGTACTTC. This chain connects TRBV7-2 to TRBJ2-7; a weak D match, TRBD1 (5 bases). The CDR3 has 15 amino acids. V was clipped by 1 base and J by 3 bases, with 13 bases between them. Germline CDR1 and CDR2: SGHTA and FQGNSA. Full variable domain (outside the CDR3, taken from reference TRBV7-2 and TRBJ2-7): GAGVSQSPSNKVTEKGKDVELRCDPISGHTALYWYRQSLGQGLEFLIYFQGNSAPDKSGLPSDRFSAERTGGSVSTLTIQRTQQEDSAVYLCASSLGLGQYYEQYFGPGTRLTVT.

The J gene is TRBJ2-3, the V gene TRBV6-1; TRBD2 matches at 9 bases. Germline CDR1 and CDR2: MNHNS and SASEGT. The CDR3 contains 15 residues. Germline trimming cut 5 bases from V and 3 bases from J; bases unmatched to any gene: 6. The CDR3 nucleotides read TGTGCCAGCAGTACGAACGGACTAGCGACAGATACGCAGTATTTT. Amino acids: CASSTNGLATDTQYF.

This clonotype was recorded only once. The V call is TRBV12-3 or TRBV12-4, the J call TRBJ1-4; weak D call: TRBD1 (5 bases). Trimming left V 6 bases short and J 5 bases short, with 7 bases between. The CDR3 totals 12 residues. CDR3 sequence (DNA): TGTGCCAGCAGACAGGAAAATGAAAAACTGTTTTTT. Protein: CASRQENEKLFF.

CDR3 sequence reads: CSAIESGDGQETQYF. The CDR3 nucleotides read TGCAGTGCCATTGAAAGCGGGGACGGCCAAGAGACCCAGTACTTC. The rearrangement uses TRBV20-1 and TRBJ2-5; 7 bases line up with TRBD2. The junction had 11 bases not matched to a gene; V was cut back by 6 bases and J by 1 base. This CDR3 is built from 15 residues. Germline V CDR1 and CDR2: DFQATT, SNEGSKA (reference sequence).

This clonotype showed up just a few times. The chain couples TRBV7-2 to TRBJ2-3, with D possibly TRBD1 on 6 matching bases. Germline V gene data show CDR1 as SGHTA and CDR2 as FQGNSA. Trimming shortened V by 4 bases and J by 0 bases, and 11 bases separated the two germline ends. The CDR3 runs 15 residues. CDR3 amino acids: CASSYGGPSTDTQYF. The CDR3 DNA follows: TGTGCCAGCAGCTATGGGGGCCCTAGCACAGATACGCAGTATTTT. The whole variable domain, filled in from reference TRBV7-2 and TRBJ2-3, reads GAGVSQSPSNKVTEKGKDVELRCDPISGHTALYWYRQSLGQGLEFLIYFQGNSAPDKSGLPSDRFSAERTGGSVSTLTIQRTQQEDSAVYLCASSYGGPSTDTQYFGPGTRLTVL.

This clonotype was seen only once. The CDR3 DNA sequence: TGTGCCAGCAGACCGGGGCCGGGACTAGCGTTCTACAATGAGCAGTTCTTC. Translation gives CASRPGPGLAFYNEQFF. The chain links TRBV6-2 or TRBV6-3 to TRBJ2-1, with 10 bases that match TRBD2. Looked up from germline, CDR1 is MNHEY and CDR2 is SVGEGT. The CDR3 covers 17 residues. The V segment lost 6 bases and the J segment 3 bases; nucleotides outside the gene matches: 11.

This clonotype was seen more than once but under ten times. The V call is TRBV2, the J call TRBJ2-2; 7 bases fit TRBD1. Germline V gene data show CDR1 as SNHLY and CDR2 as FYNNEI. The ends lost 2 bases at V and 6 bases at J; junction bases unmatched: 0. The CDR3 covers 13 residues. The chain's CDR3 is CASSEQGAGELFF. CDR3 bases: TGTGCCAGCAGTGAACAGGGGGCCGGGGAGCTGTTTTTT.